The TCR beta chain under discussion was sequenced for a study of blood T cell repertoires in COVID-19. The overall study: Sources were T cells, B-cell-depleted T cells, or PBMCs; the material itself was cDNA or gDNA.

This CDR3 comprises 14 residues. V gave up 5 bases and J gave up 0 bases, with 8 bases separating them. The germline CDR1 and CDR2 sequences are SNHLY and FYNNEI. Study processing details: Reference gene primer amplification gave nucleated cell count estimates. The assay was immunoSEQ multiplex PCR, and TCRdb's table has in-frame clones only and misses some. D and trimming were read from the DNA, whereas the V and J calls and clone size are those reported in that table. The sample gives around 200,000 clones, about 83% of which show up once; about 6.2% is in the top ten. The rearrangement links TRBV2 to TRBJ1-5, with unresolved D. The sequencing input was peripheral blood. The clonotype comes from a man aged 55-75 years who had recovered from COVID-19. This chain's CDR3 is CASSPFSSNQPQHF. Written as DNA, the CDR3 is TGTGCCAGCAGTCCATTTTCTAGCAATCAGCCCCAGCATTTT.